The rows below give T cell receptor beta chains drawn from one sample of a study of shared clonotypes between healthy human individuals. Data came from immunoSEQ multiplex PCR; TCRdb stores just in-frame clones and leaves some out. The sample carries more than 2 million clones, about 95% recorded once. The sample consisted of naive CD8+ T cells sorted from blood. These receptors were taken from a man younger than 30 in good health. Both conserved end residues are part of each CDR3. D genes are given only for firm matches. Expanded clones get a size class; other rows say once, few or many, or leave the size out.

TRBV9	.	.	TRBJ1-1	CASSPRGGTEAFF	TGTGCCAGCAGCCCCAGGGGTGGGACTGAAGCTTTCTTT
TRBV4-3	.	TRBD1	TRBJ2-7	CASSQVEGAYEQYF	TGCGCCAGCAGCCAAGTAGAGGGGGCGTACGAGCAGTACTTC
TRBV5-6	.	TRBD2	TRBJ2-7	CASSMGLANYEQYF	TGTGCCAGCAGCATGGGACTAGCGAACTACGAGCAGTACTTC
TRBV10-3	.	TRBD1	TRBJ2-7	CAISEGQVIYEQYF	TGTGCCATCAGTGAGGGACAGGTGATCTACGAGCAGTACTTC
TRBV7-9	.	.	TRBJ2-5	CASSKGKWTAHETQYF	TGTGCCAGCAGCAAGGGAAAATGGACAGCACATGAGACCCAGTACTTC
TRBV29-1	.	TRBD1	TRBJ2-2	CSVERTGGYGELFF	TGCAGCGTTGAAAGGACAGGGGGGTACGGGGAGCTGTTTTTT
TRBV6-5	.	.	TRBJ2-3	CASSYLGLTSTDTQYF	TGTGCCAGCAGTTACCTGGGACTTACTAGCACAGATACGCAGTATTTT
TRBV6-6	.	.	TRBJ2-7	CASLARLSYEQYF	TGTGCCAGCCTGGCCAGACTCTCCTACGAGCAGTACTTC
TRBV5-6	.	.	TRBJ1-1	CASSFVNSNTEAFF	TGTGCCAGCAGCTTCGTCAACTCGAACACTGAAGCTTTCTTT
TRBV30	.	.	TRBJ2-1	CALGQSHNEQFF	TGTGCCTTGGGACAATCCCACAATGAGCAGTTCTTC
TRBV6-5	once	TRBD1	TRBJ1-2	CASRTGDYGYTF	TGTGCCAGCAGGACAGGGGACTATGGCTACACCTTC
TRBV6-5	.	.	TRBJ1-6	CASSPQGSYNSPLHF	TGTGCCAGCAGCCCCCAGGGAAGCTATAATTCACCCCTCCACTTT
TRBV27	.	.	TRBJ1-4	CASSPGNFEKLFF	TGTGCCAGCAGTCCCGGTAACTTTGAAAAACTGTTTTTT
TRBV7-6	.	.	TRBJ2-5	CASSWVRDSEPPGETQYF	TGTGCCAGCAGCTGGGTCCGGGACTCCGAACCCCCCGGGGAGACCCAGTACTTC
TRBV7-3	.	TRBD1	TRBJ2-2	CASSSRTGATGELFF	TGTGCCAGCAGCTCCCGGACAGGGGCAACCGGGGAGCTGTTTTTT
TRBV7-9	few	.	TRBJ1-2	CASSLGDGYTF	TGTGCCAGCAGCTTAGGGGACGGCTACACCTTC
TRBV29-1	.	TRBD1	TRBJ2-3	CSVEGRTGGDTQYF	TGCAGCGTTGAAGGGAGGACAGGGGGAGATACGCAGTATTTT
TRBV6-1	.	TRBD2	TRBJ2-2	CASSEETGLAGAGELFF	TGTGCCAGCAGTGAAGAGACGGGACTAGCGGGAGCCGGGGAGCTGTTTTTT
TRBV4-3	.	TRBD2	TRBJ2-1	CASSQDAASGRYNEQFF	TGCGCCAGCAGCCAAGATGCGGCTAGCGGGAGGTACAATGAGCAGTTCTTC
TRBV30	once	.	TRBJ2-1	CAWSVYSGEQFF	TGTGCCTGGAGTGTATATTCGGGGGAGCAGTTCTTC
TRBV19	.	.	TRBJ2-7	CASAPGTGTYEQYF	TGTGCCAGCGCCCCGGGGACCGGCACCTACGAGCAGTACTTC
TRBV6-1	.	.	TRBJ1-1	CASSDVVRAFF	TGTGCCAGCAGTGATGTGGTACGGGCTTTCTTT
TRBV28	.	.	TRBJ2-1	CASSFSRLYDNEQFF	TGTGCCAGCAGTTTTTCTAGACTATACGACAATGAGCAGTTCTTC
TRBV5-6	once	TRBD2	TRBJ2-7	CASSLSLAAYEQYF	TGTGCCAGCAGCTTGAGTCTAGCGGCCTACGAGCAGTACTTC
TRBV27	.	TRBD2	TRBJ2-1	CASSLFAGAYNEQFF	TGTGCCAGCAGTTTATTCGCGGGGGCCTACAATGAGCAGTTCTTC
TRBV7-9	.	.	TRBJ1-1	CASSFSGSSGTEAFF	TGTGCCAGCAGCTTCTCCGGCTCCAGCGGCACTGAAGCTTTCTTT
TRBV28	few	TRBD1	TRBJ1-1	CASSPHRGVGTEAFF	TGTGCCAGCAGTCCCCACAGGGGGGTTGGCACTGAAGCTTTCTTT
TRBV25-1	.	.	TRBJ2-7	CASSEGGFYEQYF	TGTGCCAGCAGTGAAGGGGGGTTTTACGAGCAGTACTTC